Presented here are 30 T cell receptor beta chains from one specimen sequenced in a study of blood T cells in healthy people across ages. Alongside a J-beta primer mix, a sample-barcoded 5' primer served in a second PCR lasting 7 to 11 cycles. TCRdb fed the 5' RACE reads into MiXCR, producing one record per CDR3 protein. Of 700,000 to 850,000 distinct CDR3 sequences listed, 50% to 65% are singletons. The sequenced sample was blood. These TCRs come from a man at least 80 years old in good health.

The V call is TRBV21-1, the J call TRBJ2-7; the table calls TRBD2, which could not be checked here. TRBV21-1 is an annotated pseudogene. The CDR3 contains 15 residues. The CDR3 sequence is CASSTRGTIAGEQYF. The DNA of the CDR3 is TGTGCCAGCTCTACTAGGGGGACCATCGCTGGGGAGCAGTACTTC.

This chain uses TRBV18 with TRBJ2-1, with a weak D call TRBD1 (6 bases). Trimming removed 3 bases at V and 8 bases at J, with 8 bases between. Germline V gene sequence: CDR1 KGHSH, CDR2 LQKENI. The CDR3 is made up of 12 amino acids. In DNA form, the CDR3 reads TGTGCCAGCTCACCGTACAGGGATGAGCAGTTCTTC. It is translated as CASSPYRDEQFF.

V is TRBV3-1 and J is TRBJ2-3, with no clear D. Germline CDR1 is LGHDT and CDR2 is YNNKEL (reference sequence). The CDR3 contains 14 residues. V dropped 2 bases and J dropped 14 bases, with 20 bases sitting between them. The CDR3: CASSQSPTHRYAYF. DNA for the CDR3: TGTGCCAGCAGCCAATCTCCAACCCACAGATACGCGTATTTT.

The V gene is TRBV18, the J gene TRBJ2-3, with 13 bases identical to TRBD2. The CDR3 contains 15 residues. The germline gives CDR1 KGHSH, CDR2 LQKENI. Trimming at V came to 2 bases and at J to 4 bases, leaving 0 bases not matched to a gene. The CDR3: CASSPGLAGADTQYF. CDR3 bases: TGTGCCAGCTCACCAGGACTAGCGGGGGCAGATACGCAGTATTTT. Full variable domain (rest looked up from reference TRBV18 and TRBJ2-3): NAGVMQNPRHLVRRRGQEARLRCSPMKGHSHVYWYRQLPEEGLKFMVYLQKENIIDESGMPKERFSAEFPKEGPSILRIQQVVRGDSAAYFCASSPGLAGADTQYFGPGTRLTVL.

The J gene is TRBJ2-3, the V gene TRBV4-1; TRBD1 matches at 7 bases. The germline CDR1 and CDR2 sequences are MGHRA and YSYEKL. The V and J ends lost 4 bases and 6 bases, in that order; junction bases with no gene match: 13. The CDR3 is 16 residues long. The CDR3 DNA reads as TGCGCCAGCAGCCTAAGTACGGACAGGATCTCTGATACGCAGTATTTT. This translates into CASSLSTDRISDTQYF.

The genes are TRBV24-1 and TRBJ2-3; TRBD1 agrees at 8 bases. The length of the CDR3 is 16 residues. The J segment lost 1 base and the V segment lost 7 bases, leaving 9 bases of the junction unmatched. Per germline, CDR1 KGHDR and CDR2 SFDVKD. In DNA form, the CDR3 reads TGTGCCACCAGCGGAGGACAGGGTTTGGGCACAGATACGCAGTATTTT. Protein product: CATSGGQGLGTDTQYF.

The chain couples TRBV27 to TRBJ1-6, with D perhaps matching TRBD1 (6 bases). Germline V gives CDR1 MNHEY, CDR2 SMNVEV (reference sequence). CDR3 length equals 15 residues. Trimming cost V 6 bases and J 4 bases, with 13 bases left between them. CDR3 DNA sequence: TGTGCCAGCAGGGTAGACAGGTTATATAATTCACCCCTCCACTTT. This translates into CASRVDRLYNSPLHF.

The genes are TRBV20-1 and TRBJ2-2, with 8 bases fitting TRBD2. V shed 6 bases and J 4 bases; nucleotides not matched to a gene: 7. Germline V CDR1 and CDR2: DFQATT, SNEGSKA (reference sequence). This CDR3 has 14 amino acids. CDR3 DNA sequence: TGCAGTGCCCGCCCCGGGAGGGGCACCGGGGAGCTGTTTTTT. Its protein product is CSARPGRGTGELFF.

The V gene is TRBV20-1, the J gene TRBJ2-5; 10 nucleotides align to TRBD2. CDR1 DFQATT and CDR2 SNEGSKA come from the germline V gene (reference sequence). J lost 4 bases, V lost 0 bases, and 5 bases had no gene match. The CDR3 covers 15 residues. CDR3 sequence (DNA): TGCAGTGCTAGAGATCCTAGCGGGAGTGGAGAGACCCAGTACTTC. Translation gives CSARDPSGSGETQYF.

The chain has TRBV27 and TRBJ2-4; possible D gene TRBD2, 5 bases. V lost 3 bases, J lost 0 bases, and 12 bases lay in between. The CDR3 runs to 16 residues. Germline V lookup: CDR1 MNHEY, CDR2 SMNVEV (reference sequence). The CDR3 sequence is CASSLHLAQAKNIQYF. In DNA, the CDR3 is TGTGCCAGCAGTTTGCACCTAGCCCAAGCCAAAAACATTCAGTACTTC.

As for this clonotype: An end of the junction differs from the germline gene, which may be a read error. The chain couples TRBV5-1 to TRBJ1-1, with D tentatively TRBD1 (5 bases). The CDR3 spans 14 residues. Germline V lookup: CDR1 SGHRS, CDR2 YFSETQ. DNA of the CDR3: TGTGCCAGCAGTTCGGGACTGATGAACACTGAAGCTTTCTTT. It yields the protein CASSSGLMNTEAFF.

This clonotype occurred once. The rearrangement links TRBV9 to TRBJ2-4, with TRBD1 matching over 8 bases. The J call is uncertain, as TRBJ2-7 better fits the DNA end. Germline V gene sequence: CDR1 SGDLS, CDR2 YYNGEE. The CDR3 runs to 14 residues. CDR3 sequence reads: CASSSGGEDYEQYF. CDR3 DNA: TGTGCCAGCAGCTCAGGGGGCGAGGACTACGAGCAGTACTTC.

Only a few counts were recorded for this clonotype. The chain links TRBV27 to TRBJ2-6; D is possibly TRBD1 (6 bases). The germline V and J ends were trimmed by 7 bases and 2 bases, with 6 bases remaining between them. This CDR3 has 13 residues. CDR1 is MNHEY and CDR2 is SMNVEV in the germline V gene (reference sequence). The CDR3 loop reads CASNRAGANVLTF. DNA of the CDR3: TGTGCCAGCAACAGGGCTGGGGCCAACGTCCTGACTTTC.

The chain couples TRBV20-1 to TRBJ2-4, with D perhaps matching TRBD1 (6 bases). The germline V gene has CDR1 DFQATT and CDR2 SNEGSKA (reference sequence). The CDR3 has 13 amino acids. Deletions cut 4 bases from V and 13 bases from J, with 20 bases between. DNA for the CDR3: TGCAGTGCTACCTCCCTCATGGACGGACAGCAGTACTTC. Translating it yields CSATSLMDGQQYF.

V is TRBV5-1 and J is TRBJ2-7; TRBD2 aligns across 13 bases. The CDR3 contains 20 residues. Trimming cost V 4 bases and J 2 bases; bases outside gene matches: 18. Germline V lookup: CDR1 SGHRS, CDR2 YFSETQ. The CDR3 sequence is CASSRGVTGTSGNRTYEQYF. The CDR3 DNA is TGCGCCAGCAGCCGAGGAGTAACCGGGACTAGCGGGAACCGGACCTACGAGCAGTACTTC.

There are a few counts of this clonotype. The CDR3 spells CASRDSSSYNSPLHF. CDR3 DNA sequence: TGTGCCAGCCGGGACAGTAGCTCCTATAATTCACCCCTCCACTTT. The V and J genes are TRBV6-1 and TRBJ1-6; the match to TRBD1 covers 7 bases. The V and J ends lost 8 bases and 0 bases, in that order; junction bases with no gene match: 4. The germline CDR1 and CDR2 sequences are MNHNS and SASEGT. This CDR3 comprises 15 residues.

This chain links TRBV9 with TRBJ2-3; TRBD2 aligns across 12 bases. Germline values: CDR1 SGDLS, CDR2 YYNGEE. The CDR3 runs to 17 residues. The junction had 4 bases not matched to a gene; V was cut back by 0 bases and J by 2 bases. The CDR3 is CASSVGTSGRPTDTQYF. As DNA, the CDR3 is TGTGCCAGCAGCGTAGGTACTAGCGGGAGGCCCACAGATACGCAGTATTTT.

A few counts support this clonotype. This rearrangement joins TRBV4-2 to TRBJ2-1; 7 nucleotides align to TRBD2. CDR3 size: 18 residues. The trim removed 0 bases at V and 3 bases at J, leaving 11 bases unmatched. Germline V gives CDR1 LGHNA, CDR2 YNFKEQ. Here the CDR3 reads CASSQDRAVSGIYNEQFF. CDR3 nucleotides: TGTGCCAGCAGCCAAGATCGGGCTGTGAGCGGGATCTACAATGAGCAGTTCTTC.

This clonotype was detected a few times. The CDR3 here is CASSLPGTGGKQYF. CDR3 nucleotides: TGTGCCAGCAGCTTACCCGGGACAGGGGGCAAGCAGTACTTC. The chain couples TRBV7-9 to TRBJ2-7; TRBD1 agrees at 12 bases. Per germline, CDR1 SEHNR and CDR2 FQNEAQ (reference sequence). V dropped 2 bases and J dropped 8; count of bases not matched to a gene: 4. The CDR3 sequence is 14 residues long. The full variable domain, with the rest looked up from reference TRBV7-9 and TRBJ2-7, is DTGVSQNPRHKITKRGQNVTFRCDPISEHNRLYWYRQTLGQGPEFLTYFQNEAQLEKSRLLSDRFSAERPKGSFSTLEIQRTEQGDSAMYLCASSLPGTGGKQYFGPGTRLTVT.

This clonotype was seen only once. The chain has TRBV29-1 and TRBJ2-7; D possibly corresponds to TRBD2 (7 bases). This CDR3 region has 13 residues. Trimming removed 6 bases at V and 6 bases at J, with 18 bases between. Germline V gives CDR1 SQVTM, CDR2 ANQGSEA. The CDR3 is CSVEGTGGGEQYF. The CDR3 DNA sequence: TGCAGCGTGGAGGGTACGGGGGGCGGCGAGCAGTACTTC.

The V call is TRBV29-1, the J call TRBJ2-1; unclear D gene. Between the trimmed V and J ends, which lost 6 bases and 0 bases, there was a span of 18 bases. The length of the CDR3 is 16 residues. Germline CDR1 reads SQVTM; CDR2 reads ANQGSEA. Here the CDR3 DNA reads TGCAGCGTCTCCGTTCAGCGTTTGAGCTCCTACAATGAGCAGTTCTTC. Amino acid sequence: CSVSVQRLSSYNEQFF.

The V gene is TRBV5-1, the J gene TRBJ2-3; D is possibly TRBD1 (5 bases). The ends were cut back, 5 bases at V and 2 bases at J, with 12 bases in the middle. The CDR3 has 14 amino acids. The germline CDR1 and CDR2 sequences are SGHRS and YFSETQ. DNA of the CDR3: TGCGCCAGCAGGGACACCGACCTCACAGATACGCAGTATTTT. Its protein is CASRDTDLTDTQYF.

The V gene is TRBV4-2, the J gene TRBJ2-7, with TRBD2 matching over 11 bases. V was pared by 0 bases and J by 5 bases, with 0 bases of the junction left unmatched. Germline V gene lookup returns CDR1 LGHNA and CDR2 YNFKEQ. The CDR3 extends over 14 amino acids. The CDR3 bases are TGTGCCAGCAGCCAAGAACTAGCGGGAGACGAGCAGTACTTC. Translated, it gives CASSQELAGDEQYF.

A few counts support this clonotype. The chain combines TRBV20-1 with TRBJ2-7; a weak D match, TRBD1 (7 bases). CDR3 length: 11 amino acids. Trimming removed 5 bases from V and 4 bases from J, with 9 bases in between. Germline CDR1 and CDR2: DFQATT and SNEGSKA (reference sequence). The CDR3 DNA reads TGCAGTGCTCCAGGGGGGTACGAGCAGTACTTC. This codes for CSAPGGYEQYF.

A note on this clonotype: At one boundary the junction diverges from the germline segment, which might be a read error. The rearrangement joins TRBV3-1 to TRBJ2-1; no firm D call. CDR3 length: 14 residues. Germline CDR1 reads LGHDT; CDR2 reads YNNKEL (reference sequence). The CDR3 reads CASSQAVLLTERFF. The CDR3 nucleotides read TGTGCCAGCAGCCAAGCCGTCCTACTAACGGAGCGGTTCTTC.

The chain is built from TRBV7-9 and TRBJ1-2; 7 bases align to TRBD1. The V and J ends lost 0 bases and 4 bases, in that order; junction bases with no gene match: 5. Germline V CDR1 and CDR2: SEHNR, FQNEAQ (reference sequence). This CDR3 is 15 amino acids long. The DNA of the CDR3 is TGTGCCAGCAGCTTAGCGGGACAGTACGGCTATGGCTACACCTTC. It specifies CASSLAGQYGYGYTF. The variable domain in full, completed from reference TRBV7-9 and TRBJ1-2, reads DTGVSQNPRHKITKRGQNVTFRCDPISEHNRLYWYRQTLGQGPEFLTYFQNEAQLEKSRLLSDRFSAERPKGSFSTLEIQRTEQGDSAMYLCASSLAGQYGYGYTFGSGTRLTVV.

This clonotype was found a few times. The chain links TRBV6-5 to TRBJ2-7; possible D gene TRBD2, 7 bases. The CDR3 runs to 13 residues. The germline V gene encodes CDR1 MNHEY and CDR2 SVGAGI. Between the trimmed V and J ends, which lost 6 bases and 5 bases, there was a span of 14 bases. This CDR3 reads CASRGGAFDEQYF. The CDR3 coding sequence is TGTGCCAGCAGGGGGGGGGCTTTCGACGAGCAGTACTTC.

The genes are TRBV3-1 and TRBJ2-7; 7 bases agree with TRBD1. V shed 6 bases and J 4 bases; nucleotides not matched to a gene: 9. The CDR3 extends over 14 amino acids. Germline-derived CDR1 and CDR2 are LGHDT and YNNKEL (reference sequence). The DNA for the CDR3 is TGTGCCAGCAGACCCCGACAGGGAAGTTACGAGCAGTACTTC. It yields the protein CASRPRQGSYEQYF.

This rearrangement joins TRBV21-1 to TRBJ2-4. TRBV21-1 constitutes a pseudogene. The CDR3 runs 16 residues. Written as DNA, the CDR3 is TGTGCCAGCAGCAAAGCTTCTAATGGAGGCAAAAACATTCAGTACTTC. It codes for CASSKASNGGKNIQYF.

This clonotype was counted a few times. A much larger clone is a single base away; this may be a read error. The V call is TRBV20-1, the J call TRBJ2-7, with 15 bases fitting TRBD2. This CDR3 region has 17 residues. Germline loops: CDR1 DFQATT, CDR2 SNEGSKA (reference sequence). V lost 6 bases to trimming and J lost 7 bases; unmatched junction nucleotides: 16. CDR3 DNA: TGCAGTGCCGGGGGACTAGCGGGAGGTCTCTCCTACAATGAGCAGTACTTC. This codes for CSAGGLAGGLSYNEQYF.